Listed here are 19 T cell receptor delta chains from one sample, sequenced in a study of gamma-delta chains in newborns, infants, children. TCRdb fed the reads into CATT to redo clone calling. The data contain around 2,300 delta-chain clones, about 1% of them seen just once; the ten biggest clones take up approximately 15%. Sequencing used blood. The receptor set was obtained from a child who was a newborn, infant or young child, either healthy, febrile or measles-vaccinated (not recorded which).

There are a few counts of this clone. The TCRdb record carries a much larger clone's protein, which differs from this DNA's translation at residue 9; a read error is the likely cause, and the protein listed here is the DNA translation. The chain couples TRDV2 to TRDJ3, with TRDD3 identical over 8 bases. This CDR3 comprises 18 residues. Germline lookup yields CDR1 GEAIGNYY and CDR2 EKD. J was trimmed by 3 bases and V by 0 bases; bases with no gene match: 6. The CDR3 sequence is CACDTVLGVGWDTRQMFF. The CDR3 DNA reads as TGTGCCTGTGACACCGTACTGGGGGTTGGCTGGGACACCCGACAGATGTTTTTC.

Remarks on this clone: Translating this DNA gives a protein that differs at residue 8 from the TCRdb one, which belongs to a much larger clone; a read error is likely, and the protein shown is this translation. CDR3 protein: CACDGLIYWDTRQMFF. The CDR3 coding sequence is TGTGCCTGTGACGGCCTCATCTACTGGGACACCCGACAGATGTTTTTC. This chain connects TRDV2 to TRDJ3; D unresolved. The ends were cut back, 3 bases at V and 3 bases at J, with 11 bases in the middle. Germline values: CDR1 GEAIGNYY, CDR2 EKD. This CDR3 contains 16 residues.

This clone was counted only a few times. Translating this DNA gives a protein that differs at residue 6 from the TCRdb one, which belongs to a much larger clone; a read error is likely, and the protein shown is this translation. The chain recombines TRDV2 with TRDJ1; 11 nucleotides line up with TRDD3. TCRdb is silent on the J gene; assignment here came from matching the DNA to germline. With 2 bases clipped from V and 0 bases from J, the junction kept 4 bases outside the gene matches. Germline lookup yields CDR1 GEAIGNYY and CDR2 EKD. The CDR3 length is 16 residues. In DNA form, the CDR3 reads TGTGCCTGTGACATAATGGGGGATACGTACACCGATAAACTCATCTTT. It codes for CACDIMGDTYTDKLIF.

A word on this clone: A read error may be the cause here, since a much bigger clone is one base away. The rearrangement links TRDV2 to TRDJ1; 10 bases fit TRDD3. Germline CDR1 and CDR2: GEAIGNYY and EKD. The CDR3 is 17 amino acids. DNA for the CDR3: TGTGCCCGTGACGATCTGGGGGATAACGCCGACACCGATAAACTCATCTTT. It encodes CARDDLGDNADTDKLIF.

The chain links TRDV2 to TRDJ2; D not resolved. The J gene, missing from TCRdb, was assigned here through DNA to germline matching. V was cut by 1 base and J by 2 bases, with 7 bases left in between. Germline V lookup: CDR1 GEAIGNYY, CDR2 EKD. The CDR3 sequence is 14 residues long. The CDR3 sequence: CACDTAGLTAQLFF. Written as DNA, the CDR3 is TGTGCCTGTGACACGGCGGGATTGACAGCACAACTCTTCTTT.

About this clone itself: A far larger clone lies a single base away; this is likely a read error. Different DNA sequences within this sample yield the same CDR3. DNA of the CDR3: TGTGCCTGCGACACCTGGGACACCCGACAGATGTTTTTC. It specifies CACDTWDTRQMFF. The chain is built from TRDV2 and TRDJ3; no definite D call. The germline V gene encodes CDR1 GEAIGNYY and CDR2 EKD. The CDR3 consists of 13 residues.

In this sample, this clone turned up a few times. A single base is all that separates this from a far larger clone, so a read error is likely. This specimen includes other DNA sequences encoding the same CDR3. DNA for the CDR3: TGTGCTTGTGACCTGGTAGGGGACCGGACAGCACAACTCTTCTTT. Its translation is CACDLVGDRTAQLFF. V is TRDV2 and J is TRDJ2; the D gene is possibly TRDD3 (5 bases). Germline CDR1 reads GEAIGNYY; CDR2 reads EKD. The CDR3 is made up of 15 amino acids.

A remark on this clone: TCRdb has a much larger clone's protein, which differs at residue 10 from the translation of this DNA, likely because of a read error; what is shown is the protein translated from the DNA. The chain has TRDV2 and TRDJ2, with 8 bases that match TRDD3. This CDR3 contains 16 residues. The germline CDR1 and CDR2 sequences are GEAIGNYY and EKD. The CDR3 region has the DNA TGTGCCTGTGACACGGTGGGGGATGCTTTTACAGCACAACTCTTCTTT. Translation gives CACDTVGDAFTAQLFF.

Only a few counts were recorded for this clone. A far larger clone is one nucleotide away, so this likely arose from a read error. This CDR3 is also generated by other DNA sequences in the sample. The chain links TRDV2 to TRDJ2; 7 bases map to TRDD3. The CDR3 is 18 amino acids. The germline gives CDR1 GEAIGNYY, CDR2 EKD. The V and J ends lost 5 bases and 5 bases, in that order; junction bases with no gene match: 19. In nucleotides, the CDR3 is TGTGCCTGTGCCACACGGGGACGAGGGGGGATCCCAACAGCACAACTCTTCTTT. It encodes CACATRGRGGIPTAQLFF.

Only a few counts were recorded for this clone. The protein held in TCRdb is that of a much larger clone and does not match this DNA's translation at residue 4, likely because of a read error; the protein shown is translated from the DNA. The chain combines TRDV2 with TRDJ2; 10 bases agree with TRDD3. CDR3 length equals 14 residues. CDR1 and CDR2 from the germline V gene are GEAIGNYY and EKD. The CDR3 loop is CACGTLLGDAQLFF. The CDR3 bases are TGTGCCTGTGGCACCTTACTGGGGGATGCACAACTCTTCTTT.

This clone has just a few counts. The protein in TCRdb stems from a much larger clone and differs at residue 5 from this DNA's translation, likely a read error; here the protein is translated from the DNA. The rearrangement joins TRDV2 to TRDJ3; 7 bases agree with TRDD3. The ends lost 3 bases at V and 0 bases at J; junction bases unmatched: 10. The CDR3 loop spans 19 amino acids. The V gene's germline CDR1 is GEAIGNYY and CDR2 EKD. This chain's CDR3 is CACDAGLGARSWDTRQMFF. The CDR3 nucleotides are TGTGCCTGTGACGCCGGTCTGGGGGCACGCTCCTGGGACACCCGACAGATGTTTTTC.

This clone showed up just a few times. TCRdb's entry gives the protein of a much larger clone, which mismatches this DNA's translation at residue 4, likely from a read error; the protein reported here is translated from the DNA. The chain couples TRDV2 to TRDJ1, with TRDD3 matching 10 bases. CDR1 and CDR2 (germline): GEAIGNYY, EKD. This CDR3 contains 17 residues. The CDR3, as DNA: TGTGCCTGTGGCACCGAAGGAACTGGGGGATACACCGATAAACTCATCTTT. Translated: CACGTEGTGGYTDKLIF.

A few counts support this clone. TCRdb assigns this DNA the protein of a much larger clone, which departs from its translation at residue 3; this likely reflects a read error, and the protein shown comes from translating the DNA. The chain combines TRDV2 with TRDJ2; 10 bases match TRDD3. Germline CDR1 and CDR2: GEAIGNYY and EKD. CDR3 length equals 14 residues. CDR3 DNA sequence: TGTGCCCGTGACCTACTGGGGGATACAGCACAACTCTTCTTT. Its translation is CARDLLGDTAQLFF.

With respect to this clone: A read error may be the cause here, since a much bigger clone is one base away. The same CDR3 also results from other DNA sequences found in this sample. The V and J genes are TRDV2 and TRDJ3; D remains ambiguous. CDR3 length equals 16 residues. CDR1 is GEAIGNYY and CDR2 is EKD in the germline V gene. The CDR3 spells CACDPLSSWDTRQMFF. CDR3 nucleotide sequence: TGCGCCTGTGACCCGCTTAGCTCCTGGGACACCCGACAGATGTTTTTC.

By share of the sample, this clone is large. This CDR3 is also generated by other DNA sequences in the sample. The rearrangement links TRDV2 to TRDJ1; 10 positions agree with TRDD3. Germline V gene sequence: CDR1 GEAIGNYY, CDR2 EKD. The J segment lost 2 bases and the V segment lost 3 bases, leaving 5 bases of the junction unmatched. This CDR3 comprises 15 residues. In DNA, the CDR3 is TGTGCCTGTGACCCCTTACTGGGGGATACCGATAAACTCATCTTT. This encodes CACDPLLGDTDKLIF.

On this clone: A much more abundant neighbour one base away suggests this may be a read error. The V and J genes are TRDV2 and TRDJ3; 10 nucleotides match TRDD3. In germline, CDR1 is GEAIGNYY, CDR2 EKD. The CDR3 is 22 residues long. The V segment lost 3 bases and the J segment 0 bases; nucleotides outside the gene matches: 16. CDR3 amino acids: CACDAATYWGIASSWDTRQMFF. In DNA, the CDR3 is TGTGCCTGTGACGCCGCGACTTACTGGGGGATCGCAAGCTCCTGGGACACCCGACAGATGTTTTTC.

In regard to this clone: A much more abundant neighbour one base away suggests this may be a read error. Other DNA sequences of this sample code for an identical CDR3. The rearrangement uses TRDV2 and TRDJ3, with TRDD3 identical over 12 bases. Germline V gene data show CDR1 as GEAIGNYY and CDR2 as EKD. This CDR3 is built from 20 residues. CDR3: CACDTYWGIQSSWDTRQMFF. The CDR3 DNA sequence: TGTGCCTGCGACACCTACTGGGGGATACAGAGCTCCTGGGACACCCGACAGATGTTTTTC.

This clone occurred a few times. A read error is the likely source, as a far larger clone sits one nucleotide away. In the same sample, other DNA sequences code for this CDR3. This chain uses TRDV2 with TRDJ1; no reliable D call. V shed 3 bases and J shed 0 bases, with 16 bases lying between them. The CDR3 is 16 amino acids. Germline lookup yields CDR1 GEAIGNYY and CDR2 EKD. This CDR3 reads CACDALSPLYTDKLIF. CDR3 in DNA: TGTGCCTGTGACGCCCTCTCTCCCCTATACACCGATAAACTCATCTTT.

As for this clone: A far larger clone is one nucleotide away, so this likely arose from a read error. This sample also contains other DNA sequences that code for the same CDR3. This chain uses TRDV2 with TRDJ1; 8 bases line up with TRDD3. In germline, CDR1 is GEAIGNYY, CDR2 EKD. There are 16 residues in the CDR3. The CDR3 spells CACDVLGALYTDKLIF. Written as DNA, the CDR3 is TGTGCCTGTGACGTACTGGGGGCCCTGTACACCGATAAGCTCATCTTT.